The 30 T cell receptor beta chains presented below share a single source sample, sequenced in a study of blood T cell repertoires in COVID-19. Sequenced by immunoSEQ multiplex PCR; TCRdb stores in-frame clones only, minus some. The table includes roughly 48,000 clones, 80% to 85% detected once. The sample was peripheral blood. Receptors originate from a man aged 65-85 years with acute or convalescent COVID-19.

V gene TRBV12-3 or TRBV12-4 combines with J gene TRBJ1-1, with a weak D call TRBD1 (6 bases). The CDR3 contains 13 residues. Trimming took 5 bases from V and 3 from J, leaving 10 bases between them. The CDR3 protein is CASSPWTDTEAFF. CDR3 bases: TGTGCCAGCAGTCCCTGGACAGACACTGAAGCTTTCTTT.

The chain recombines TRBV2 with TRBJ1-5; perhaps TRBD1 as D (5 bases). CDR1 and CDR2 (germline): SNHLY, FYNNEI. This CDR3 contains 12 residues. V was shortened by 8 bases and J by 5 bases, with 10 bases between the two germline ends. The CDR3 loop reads CASRQPDQPQHF. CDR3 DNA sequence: TGTGCCAGCCGACAGCCAGATCAGCCCCAGCATTTT.

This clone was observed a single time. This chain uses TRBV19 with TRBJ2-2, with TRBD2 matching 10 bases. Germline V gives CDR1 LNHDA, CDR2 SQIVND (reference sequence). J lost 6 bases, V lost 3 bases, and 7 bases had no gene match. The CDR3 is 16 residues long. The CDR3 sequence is CASSMSGGALAGELFF. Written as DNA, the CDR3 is TGTGCCAGTAGTATGAGCGGGGGGGCCTTGGCCGGGGAGCTGTTTTTT.

The CDR3 loop reads CASSIQGSGTGELFF. CDR3 DNA sequence: TGTGCCAGCAGTATACAGGGGAGTGGGACCGGGGAGCTGTTTTTT. The rearrangement joins TRBV7-2 to TRBJ2-2; 7 nucleotides line up with TRBD1. V lost 6 bases and J lost 5; bases outside the gene matches: 9. Per the germline V gene, CDR1 is SGHTA and CDR2 is FQGNSA. CDR3 length equals 15 residues.

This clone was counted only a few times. The CDR3 nucleotides are TGTGCCACCAGTGATCCCACTAGCGGGGACGAGCAGTACTTC. This encodes CATSDPTSGDEQYF. The chain carries TRBV24-1 and TRBJ2-7; TRBD2 matches 10 bases. J gave up 5 bases and V 3 bases, and 3 bases lay outside the gene matches. In germline, CDR1 is KGHDR, CDR2 SFDVKD. CDR3 length equals 14 residues.

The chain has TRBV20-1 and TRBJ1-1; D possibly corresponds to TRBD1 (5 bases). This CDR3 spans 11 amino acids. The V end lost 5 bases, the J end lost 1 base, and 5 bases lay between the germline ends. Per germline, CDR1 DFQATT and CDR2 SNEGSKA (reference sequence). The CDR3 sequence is CSAGQNTEAFF. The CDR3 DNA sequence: TGCAGTGCTGGACAGAACACTGAAGCTTTCTTT.

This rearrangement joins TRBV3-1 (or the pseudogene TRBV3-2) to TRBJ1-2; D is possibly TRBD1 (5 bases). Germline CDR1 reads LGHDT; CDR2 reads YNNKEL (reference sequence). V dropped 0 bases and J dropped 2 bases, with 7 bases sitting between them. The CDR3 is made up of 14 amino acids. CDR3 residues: CASSQDQGNYGYTF. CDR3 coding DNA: TGTGCCAGCAGCCAAGACCAGGGAAACTATGGCTACACCTTC.

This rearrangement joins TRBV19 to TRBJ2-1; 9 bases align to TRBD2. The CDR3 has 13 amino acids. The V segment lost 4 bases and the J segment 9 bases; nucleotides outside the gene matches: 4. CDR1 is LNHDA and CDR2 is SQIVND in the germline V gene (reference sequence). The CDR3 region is CASSSGRALEQFF. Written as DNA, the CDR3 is TGTGCCAGTAGTAGCGGGAGGGCCCTTGAGCAGTTCTTC. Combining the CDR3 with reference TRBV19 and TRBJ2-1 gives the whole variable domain DGGITQSPKYLFRKEGQNVTLSCEQNLNHDAMYWYRQDPGQGLRLIYYSQIVNDFQKGDIAEGYSVSREKKESFPLTVTSAQKNPTAFYLCASSSGRALEQFFGPGTRLTVL.

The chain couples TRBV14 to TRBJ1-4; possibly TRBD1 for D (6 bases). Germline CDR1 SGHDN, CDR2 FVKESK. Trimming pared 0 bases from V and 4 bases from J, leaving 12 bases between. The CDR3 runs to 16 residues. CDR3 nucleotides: TGTGCCAGCAGCCAAGATTGGTACAGGGTTAATGAAAAACTGTTTTTT. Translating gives CASSQDWYRVNEKLFF.

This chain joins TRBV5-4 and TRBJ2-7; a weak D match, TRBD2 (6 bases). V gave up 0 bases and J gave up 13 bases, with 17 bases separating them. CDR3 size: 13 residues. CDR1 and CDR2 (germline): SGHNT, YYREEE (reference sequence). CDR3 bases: TGTGCCAGCAGCTTGGACCCCCAGCGGGCCCCCTACTTC. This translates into CASSLDPQRAPYF.

This CDR3 is CAWGRGMNTEAFF. DNA of the CDR3: TGTGCCTGGGGAAGGGGAATGAACACTGAAGCTTTCTTT. The chain couples TRBV30 to TRBJ1-1; possibly TRBD1 for D (5 bases). CDR1 and CDR2 from the germline V gene are GTSNPN and SVGIG (reference sequence). The CDR3 covers 13 residues. The V end was cut by 5 bases, the J end by 0 bases, with 10 bases between.

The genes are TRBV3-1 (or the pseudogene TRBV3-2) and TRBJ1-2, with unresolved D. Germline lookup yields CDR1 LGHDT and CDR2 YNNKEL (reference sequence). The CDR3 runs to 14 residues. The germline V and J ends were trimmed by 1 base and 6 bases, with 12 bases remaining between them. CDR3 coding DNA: TGTGCCAGCAGCCAAGGAGGGAGAGGGAATGGCTACACCTTC. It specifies CASSQGGRGNGYTF.

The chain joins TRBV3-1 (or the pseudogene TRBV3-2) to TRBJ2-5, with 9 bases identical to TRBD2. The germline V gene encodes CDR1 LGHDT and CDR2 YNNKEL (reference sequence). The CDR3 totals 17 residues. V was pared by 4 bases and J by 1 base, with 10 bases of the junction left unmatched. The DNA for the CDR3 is TGTGCCAGCAGCCCTAGGTCACTAGCGGGCTCCCAAGAGACCCAGTACTTC. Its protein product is CASSPRSLAGSQETQYF.

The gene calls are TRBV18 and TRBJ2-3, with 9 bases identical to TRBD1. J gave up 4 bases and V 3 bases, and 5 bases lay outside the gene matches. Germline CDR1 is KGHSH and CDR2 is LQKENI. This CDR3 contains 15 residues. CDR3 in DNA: TGTGCCAGCTCACCCGGGGACAGGGAATCAGATACGCAGTATTTT. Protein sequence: CASSPGDRESDTQYF.

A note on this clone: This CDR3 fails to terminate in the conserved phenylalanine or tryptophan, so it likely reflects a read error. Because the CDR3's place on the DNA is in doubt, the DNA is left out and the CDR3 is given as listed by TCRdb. CDR3 in amino acids: CASSEAGTGRIY. V is TRBV6-1 and J is TRBJ1-1; the D call in the table, TRBD1, was not verified against the DNA. The CDR3 extends over 12 residues, inclusive of both ends. Germline V lookup: CDR1 MNHNS, CDR2 SASEGT.

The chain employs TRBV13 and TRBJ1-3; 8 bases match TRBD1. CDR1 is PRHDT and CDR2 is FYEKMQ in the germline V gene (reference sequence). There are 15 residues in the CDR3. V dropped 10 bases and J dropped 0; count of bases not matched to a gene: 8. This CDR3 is CATSTGDNSGNTIYF. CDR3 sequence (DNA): TGTGCCACCTCGACAGGGGACAACTCTGGAAACACCATATATTTT. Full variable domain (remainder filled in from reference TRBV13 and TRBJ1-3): AAGVIQSPRHLIKEKRETATLKCYPIPRHDTVYWYQQGPGQDPQFLISFYEKMQSDKGSIPDRFSAQQFSDYHSELNMSSLELGDSALYFCATSTGDNSGNTIYFGEGSWLTVV.

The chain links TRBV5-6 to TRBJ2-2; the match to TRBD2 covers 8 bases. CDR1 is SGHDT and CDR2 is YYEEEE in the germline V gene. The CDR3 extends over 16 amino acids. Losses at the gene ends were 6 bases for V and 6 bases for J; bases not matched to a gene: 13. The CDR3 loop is CASTPFREGGAGELFF. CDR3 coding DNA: TGTGCCAGCACCCCCTTTCGGGAGGGAGGCGCCGGGGAGCTGTTTTTT.

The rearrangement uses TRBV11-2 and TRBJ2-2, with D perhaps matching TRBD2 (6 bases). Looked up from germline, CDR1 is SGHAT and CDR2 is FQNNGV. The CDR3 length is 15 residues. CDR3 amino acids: CASYGGTLNTGELFF. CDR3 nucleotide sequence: TGTGCTTCTTACGGGGGAACACTTAACACCGGGGAGCTGTTTTTT.

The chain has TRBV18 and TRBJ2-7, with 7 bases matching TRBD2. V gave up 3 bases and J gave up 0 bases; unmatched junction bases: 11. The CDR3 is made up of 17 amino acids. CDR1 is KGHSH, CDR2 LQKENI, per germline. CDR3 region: CASSPNRGTTGSYEQYF. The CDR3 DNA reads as TGTGCCAGCTCACCTAACCGGGGGACTACGGGCTCCTACGAGCAGTACTTC.

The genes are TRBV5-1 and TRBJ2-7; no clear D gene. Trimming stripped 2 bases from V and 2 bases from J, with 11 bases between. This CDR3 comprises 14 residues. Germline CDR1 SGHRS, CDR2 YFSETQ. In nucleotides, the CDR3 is TGCGCCAGCAGCTTTGCCGGGTCAACCTACGAGCAGTACTTC. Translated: CASSFAGSTYEQYF.

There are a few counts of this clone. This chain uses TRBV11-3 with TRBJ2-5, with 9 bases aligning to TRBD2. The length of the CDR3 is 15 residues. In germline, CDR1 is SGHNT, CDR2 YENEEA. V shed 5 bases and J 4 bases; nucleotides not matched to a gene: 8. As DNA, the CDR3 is TGTGCCAGCAGCCCTAGCGGGAAGGAGAGAGAGACCCAGTACTTC. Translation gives CASSPSGKERETQYF.

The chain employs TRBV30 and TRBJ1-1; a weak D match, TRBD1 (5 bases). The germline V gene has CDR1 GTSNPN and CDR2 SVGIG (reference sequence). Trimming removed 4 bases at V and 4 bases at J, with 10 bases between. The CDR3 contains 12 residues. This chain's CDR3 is CAWNAGGTEAFF. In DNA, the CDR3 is TGTGCCTGGAACGCGGGGGGCACTGAAGCTTTCTTT. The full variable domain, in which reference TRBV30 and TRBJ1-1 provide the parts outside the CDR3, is SQTIHQWPATLVQPVGSPLSLECTVEGTSNPNLYWYRQAAGRGLQLLFYSVGIGQISSEVPQNLSASRPQDRQFILSSKKLLLSDSGFYLCAWNAGGTEAFFGQGTRLTVV.

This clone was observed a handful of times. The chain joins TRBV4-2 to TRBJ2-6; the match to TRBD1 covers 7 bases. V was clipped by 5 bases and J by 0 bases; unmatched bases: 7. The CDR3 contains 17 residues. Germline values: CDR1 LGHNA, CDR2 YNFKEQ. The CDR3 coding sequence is TGTGCCAGCAGCGGCACAGGGGCGAGCTCTGGGGCCAACGTCCTGACTTTC. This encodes CASSGTGASSGANVLTF.

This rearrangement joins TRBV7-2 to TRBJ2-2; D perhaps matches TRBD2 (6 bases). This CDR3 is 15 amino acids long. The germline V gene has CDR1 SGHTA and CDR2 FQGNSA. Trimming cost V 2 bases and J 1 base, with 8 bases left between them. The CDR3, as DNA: TGTGCCAGCAGCTTACGGGACTGGAACACCGGGGAGCTGTTTTTT. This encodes CASSLRDWNTGELFF.

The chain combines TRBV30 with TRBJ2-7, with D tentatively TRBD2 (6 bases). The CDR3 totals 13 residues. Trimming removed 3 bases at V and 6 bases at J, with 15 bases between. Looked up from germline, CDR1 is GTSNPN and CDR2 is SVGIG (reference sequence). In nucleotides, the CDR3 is TGTGCCTGGAGGCGGGACTCCTCTGGCGAGCAGTACTTC. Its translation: CAWRRDSSGEQYF.

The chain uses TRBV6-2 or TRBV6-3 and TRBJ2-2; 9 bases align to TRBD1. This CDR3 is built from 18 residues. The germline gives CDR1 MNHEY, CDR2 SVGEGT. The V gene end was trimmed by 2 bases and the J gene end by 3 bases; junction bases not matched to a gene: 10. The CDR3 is CASSYPLGTGIDTGELFF. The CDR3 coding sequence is TGTGCCAGCAGTTACCCACTCGGGACAGGGATCGACACCGGGGAGCTGTTTTTT.

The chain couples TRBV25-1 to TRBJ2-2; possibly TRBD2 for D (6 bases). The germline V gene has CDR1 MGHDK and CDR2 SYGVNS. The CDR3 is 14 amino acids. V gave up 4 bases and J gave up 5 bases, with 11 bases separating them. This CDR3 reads CASSGDWVTGELFF. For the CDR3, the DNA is TGTGCCAGCAGTGGGGACTGGGTGACCGGGGAGCTGTTTTTT.

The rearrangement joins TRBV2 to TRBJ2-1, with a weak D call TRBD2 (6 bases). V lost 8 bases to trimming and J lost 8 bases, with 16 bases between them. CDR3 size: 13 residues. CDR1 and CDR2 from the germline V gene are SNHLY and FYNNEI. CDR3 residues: CASCIPGAYEQFF. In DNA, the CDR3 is TGTGCCAGCTGTATTCCGGGAGCCTATGAGCAGTTCTTC.

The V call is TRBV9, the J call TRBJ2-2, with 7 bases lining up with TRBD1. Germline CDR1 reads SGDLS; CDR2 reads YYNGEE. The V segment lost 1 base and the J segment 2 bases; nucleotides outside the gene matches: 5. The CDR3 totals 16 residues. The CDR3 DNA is TGTGCCAGCAGCGTATTACCAGGGGGAAACACCGGGGAGCTGTTTTTT. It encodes CASSVLPGGNTGELFF. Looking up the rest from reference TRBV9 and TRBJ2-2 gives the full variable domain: DSGVTQTPKHLITATGQRVTLRCSPRSGDLSVYWYQQSLDQGLQFLIQYYNGEERAKGNILERFSAQQFPDLHSELNLSSLELGDSALYFCASSVLPGGNTGELFFGEGSRLTVL.

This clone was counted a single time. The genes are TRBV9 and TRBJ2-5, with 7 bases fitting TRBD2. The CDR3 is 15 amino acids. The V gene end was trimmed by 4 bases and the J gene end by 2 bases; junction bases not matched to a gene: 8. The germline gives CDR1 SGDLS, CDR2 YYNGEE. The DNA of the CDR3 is TGTGCCAGCAGCCCAGGGAGGGAGAGGCAAGAGACCCAGTACTTC. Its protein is CASSPGRERQETQYF.